One sample yielded the 26 T cell receptor beta chains listed below, sequenced in a study of blood T cell repertoires in COVID-19. The protocol was immunoSEQ multiplex PCR, while the TCRdb copy is restricted to in-frame clones and leaves out a portion. This sample carries 200,000 to 250,000 clones, approximately 81% of them seen once, and the ten largest clones take roughly 2.6%. The sample consisted of peripheral blood. The receptors derive from a man aged 50 to 59 who had recovered from COVID-19.

The chain employs TRBV11-2 and TRBJ2-7, with 11 bases fitting TRBD2. The CDR3 is 14 amino acids. V was pared by 5 bases and J by 3 bases, with 3 bases of the junction left unmatched. The V gene's germline CDR1 is SGHAT and CDR2 FQNNGV. CDR3 region: CASSATSGIYEQYF. As DNA, the CDR3 is TGTGCCAGCAGCGCGACTAGCGGGATCTACGAGCAGTACTTC.

This clone was counted a few times. The rearrangement links TRBV27 to TRBJ1-5, with TRBD1 identical over 7 bases. CDR3 length: 14 residues. The germline V gene has CDR1 MNHEY and CDR2 SMNVEV (reference sequence). V shed 5 bases and J 5 bases; nucleotides not matched to a gene: 6. The CDR3, as DNA: TGTGCCAGCAGTCCCCGGGACAGAGATCAGCCCCAGCATTTT. Its protein is CASSPRDRDQPQHF.

The J gene is TRBJ2-7, the V gene TRBV5-1; D perhaps matches TRBD1 (6 bases). Germline V CDR1 and CDR2: SGHRS, YFSETQ. The CDR3 has 15 residues. Trimming shortened V by 4 bases and J by 3 bases, and 17 bases separated the two germline ends. The DNA of the CDR3 is TGCGCCAGCAGCGGGGGCCTGGGGCAGGACTACGAGCAGTACTTC. Its protein is CASSGGLGQDYEQYF.

The chain has TRBV30 and TRBJ1-4; TRBD1 matches at 11 bases. Germline V gene lookup returns CDR1 GTSNPN and CDR2 SVGIG (reference sequence). The V segment lost 6 bases and the J segment 7 bases; nucleotides outside the gene matches: 10. The CDR3 has 15 amino acids. The CDR3: CACLKPGTGGEKLFF. CDR3 DNA sequence: TGTGCCTGCCTTAAGCCTGGGACAGGGGGTGAAAAACTGTTTTTT. Drawing the rest from reference TRBV30 and TRBJ1-4, the complete variable domain is SQTIHQWPATLVQPVGSPLSLECTVEGTSNPNLYWYRQAAGRGLQLLFYSVGIGQISSEVPQNLSASRPQDRQFILSSKKLLLSDSGFYLCACLKPGTGGEKLFFGSGTQLSVL.

The chain joins TRBV14 to TRBJ2-5, with a possible D match to TRBD2 (6 bases). Trimming stripped 4 bases from V and 5 bases from J, with 20 bases between. This CDR3 spans 16 amino acids. Germline lookup yields CDR1 SGHDN and CDR2 FVKESK. CDR3 DNA: TGTGCCAGCAGCCGTTTGGTCGGAGGGATAAAGGAGACCCAGTACTTC. Protein: CASSRLVGGIKETQYF.

The V gene is TRBV5-1, the J gene TRBJ2-2; TRBD2 agrees at 7 bases. This CDR3 is built from 16 residues. CDR1 and CDR2 (germline): SGHRS, YFSETQ. V lost 4 bases and J lost 5; bases outside the gene matches: 11. The CDR3 sequence is CASSPIGAGGTGELFF. CDR3 nucleotide sequence: TGCGCCAGCAGCCCGATCGGAGCCGGGGGGACCGGGGAGCTGTTTTTT.

The rearrangement uses TRBV27 and TRBJ2-7; tentatively, D is TRBD2 (6 bases). Germline V gene data show CDR1 as MNHEY and CDR2 as SMNVEV (reference sequence). Trimming stripped 8 bases from V and 4 bases from J, with 18 bases between. CDR3 length: 14 amino acids. The CDR3 is CASAGLRSIYEQYF. CDR3 DNA: TGTGCCAGCGCGGGACTCCGTAGCATTTACGAGCAGTACTTC.

This clone has a handful of counts. The rearrangement uses TRBV18 and TRBJ2-2; 9 bases are a match to TRBD1. Per the germline V gene, CDR1 is KGHSH and CDR2 is LQKENI. V was pared by 5 bases and J by 1 base, with 2 bases of the junction left unmatched. The CDR3 runs to 15 residues. The CDR3 here is CASSTDRGNTGELFF. In nucleotides, the CDR3 is TGTGCCAGCTCAACGGACAGGGGGAACACCGGGGAGCTGTTTTTT.

The chain employs TRBV28 and TRBJ1-5, with D possibly being TRBD1 (5 bases). CDR3 length: 18 residues. CDR1 is MDHEN and CDR2 is SYDVKM in the germline V gene. V was clipped by 6 bases and J by 2 bases, with 23 bases between them. CDR3 loop: CASSPLRGSGFGNQPQHF. In DNA, the CDR3 is TGTGCCAGCAGCCCATTAAGGGGTAGTGGTTTTGGCAATCAGCCCCAGCATTTT. The full variable domain, completed using reference TRBV28 and TRBJ1-5, is DVKVTQSSRYLVKRTGEKVFLECVQDMDHENMFWYRQDPGLGLRLIYFSYDVKMKEKGDIPEGYSVSREKKERFSLILESASTNQTSMYLCASSPLRGSGFGNQPQHFGDGTRLSIL.

This clone was recorded only once. The chain uses TRBV10-2 and TRBJ2-5, with 8 bases that match TRBD2. The CDR3 runs to 12 residues. Germline lookup yields CDR1 WSHSY and CDR2 SAAADI. With V trimmed by 7 bases and J by 4 bases, 2 bases remained unmatched. CDR3 in DNA: TGCGCCAGCAAAACTAGCGGAGAGACCCAGTACTTC. Its translation is CASKTSGETQYF.

The CDR3 here is CASSSGQGRGYTF. Written as DNA, the CDR3 is TGTGCCAGCAGTTCGGGACAGGGCCGGGGCTACACCTTC. The chain links TRBV6-6 to TRBJ1-2, with TRBD1 identical over 9 bases. Germline CDR1 and CDR2: MNHNY and SVGAGI (reference sequence). V lost 4 bases to trimming and J lost 8 bases; unmatched junction nucleotides: 5. The CDR3 runs 13 residues.

This chain uses TRBV19 with TRBJ2-2, with D uncertain. V dropped 3 bases and J dropped 2 bases, with 13 bases sitting between them. CDR3 length equals 16 residues. CDR1 and CDR2 (germline): LNHDA, SQIVND (reference sequence). The chain's CDR3 is CASSIFFLSNTGELFF. The CDR3 DNA sequence: TGTGCCAGTAGTATTTTTTTCCTATCTAACACCGGGGAGCTGTTTTTT. Complete variable domain (other parts from reference TRBV19 and TRBJ2-2): DGGITQSPKYLFRKEGQNVTLSCEQNLNHDAMYWYRQDPGQGLRLIYYSQIVNDFQKGDIAEGYSVSREKKESFPLTVTSAQKNPTAFYLCASSIFFLSNTGELFFGEGSRLTVL.

The chain recombines TRBV6-5 with TRBJ2-7; 9 bases are shared with TRBD1. J was trimmed by 6 bases and V by 2 bases; bases with no gene match: 11. The CDR3 loop spans 16 amino acids. CDR1 and CDR2 (germline): MNHEY, SVGAGI. The CDR3 DNA reads TGTGCCAGCAGTTACAGCCCCCTGGACAGGGGCCGCGAGCAGTACTTC. This codes for CASSYSPLDRGREQYF.

The CDR3: CASSYGPRQGLAKNIQYF. CDR3 DNA sequence: TGTGCCAGCAGCTACGGACCTAGACAGGGACTAGCCAAAAACATTCAGTACTTC. The chain uses TRBV7-9 and TRBJ2-4; possibly TRBD1 for D (7 bases). The CDR3 is 18 amino acids. CDR1 is SEHNR, CDR2 FQNEAQ, per germline (reference sequence). V shed 4 bases and J shed 0 bases, with 19 bases lying between them. Full variable domain (remainder filled in from reference TRBV7-9 and TRBJ2-4): DTGVSQNPRHKITKRGQNVTFRCDPISEHNRLYWYRQTLGQGPEFLTYFQNEAQLEKSRLLSDRFSAERPKGSFSTLEIQRTEQGDSAMYLCASSYGPRQGLAKNIQYFGAGTRLSVL.

Written as DNA, the CDR3 is TGTGCCAGCAGTGAACTTGGACTAGCGGCATCTCTCAATGAGCAGTTCTTC. As protein: CASSELGLAASLNEQFF. V is TRBV6-1 and J is TRBJ2-1, with TRBD2 matching over 10 bases. The CDR3 has 17 amino acids. CDR1 is MNHNS, CDR2 SASEGT, per germline. The junction had 10 bases not matched to a gene; V was cut back by 2 bases and J by 6 bases.

This chain uses TRBV6-5 with TRBJ2-1; possibly TRBD1 for D (6 bases). The germline V gene has CDR1 MNHEY and CDR2 SVGAGI. This CDR3 has 16 residues. V shed 0 bases and J shed 10 bases, with 19 bases lying between them. The DNA of the CDR3 is TGTGCCAGCAGTTACTCGGTTTTTGGCAGGGGCCACGAGCAGTTCTTC. It translates to CASSYSVFGRGHEQFF.

In its sample, this clone was seen a few times. The chain links TRBV6-5 to TRBJ1-1; the D gene is possibly TRBD1 (6 bases). Trimming took 5 bases from V and 4 from J, leaving 14 bases between them. Germline assignment: CDR1 MNHEY and CDR2 SVGAGI. This CDR3 has 14 residues. The CDR3 here is CASSTRGGGTEAFF. DNA of the CDR3: TGTGCCAGCAGTACCCGAGGGGGGGGCACTGAAGCTTTCTTT.

The chain employs TRBV3-1 (or the pseudogene TRBV3-2) and TRBJ2-3; 8 positions match TRBD2. With V trimmed by 0 bases and J by 6 bases, 14 bases remained unmatched. This CDR3 comprises 18 residues. In germline, CDR1 is LGHDT, CDR2 YNNKEL (reference sequence). CDR3 coding DNA: TGTGCCAGCAGCCAAGATTGGAGGGGAGCGGGAGCGTGGGATACGCAGTATTTT. Protein product: CASSQDWRGAGAWDTQYF.

V usage is TRBV10-3 and J usage is TRBJ2-2; 9 bases match TRBD1. Germline trimming cut 6 bases from V and 4 bases from J; bases unmatched to any gene: 6. The CDR3 totals 15 residues. The germline V gene has CDR1 ENHRY and CDR2 SYGVKD. The CDR3 nucleotides are TGTGCCATCAGACCGGGACAGGGTGGCACCGGGGAGCTGTTTTTT. This gives the protein CAIRPGQGGTGELFF.

The gene calls are TRBV7-9 and TRBJ1-1; 8 bases line up with TRBD1. Germline-derived CDR1 and CDR2 are SEHNR and FQNEAQ (reference sequence). Trimming took 3 bases from V and 4 from J; bases not matched to a gene: 7. CDR3 length equals 15 residues. CDR3 sequence reads: CASSFVSGGGTEAFF. The CDR3 DNA reads TGTGCCAGCAGCTTCGTGTCAGGGGGCGGCACTGAAGCTTTCTTT.

The sample holds one count of this clone. The chain uses TRBV19 and TRBJ2-7; 8 bases map to TRBD1. The CDR3 totals 13 residues. V was pared by 1 base and J by 6 bases, with 2 bases of the junction left unmatched. Germline loops: CDR1 LNHDA, CDR2 SQIVND (reference sequence). CDR3 bases: TGTGCCAGTAGTATAGCTACAGGGGGCGAGCAGTACTTC. Translated, it gives CASSIATGGEQYF.

About this clone: A much more abundant neighbour one base away suggests this may be a read error. The gene calls are TRBV14 and TRBJ1-1; tentatively, D is TRBD1 (5 bases). The CDR3 runs 13 residues. In germline, CDR1 is SGHDN, CDR2 FVKESK. V lost 4 bases and J 1 base, leaving 7 bases between the germline ends. CDR3: CASSLGQNTEAFF. The CDR3 region has the DNA TGTGCCAGCAGCCTTGGACAGAACACTGAAGCTTTCTTT. Drawing the rest from reference TRBV14 and TRBJ1-1, the complete variable domain is EAGVTQFPSHSVIEKGQTVTLRCDPISGHDNLYWYRRVMGKEIKFLLHFVKESKQDESGMPNNRFLAERTGGTYSTLKVQPAELEDSGVYFCASSLGQNTEAFFGQGTRLTVV.

The chain carries TRBV28 and TRBJ2-2; 15 bases match TRBD2. Trimming cost V 8 bases and J 4 bases; bases outside gene matches: 8. The CDR3 spans 17 residues. Germline assignment: CDR1 MDHEN and CDR2 SYDVKM. CDR3 coding DNA: TGTGCCAGCCGCGGACTAGCGGGAGGGCCGACCACCGGGGAGCTGTTTTTT. Its translation is CASRGLAGGPTTGELFF.

The V and J genes are TRBV10-3 and TRBJ2-1; TRBD1 is a possible D gene (7 bases). There are 15 residues in the CDR3. CDR1 is ENHRY, CDR2 SYGVKD, per germline. Trimming took off 2 bases at V and 4 bases at J, with 12 bases between the two ends. CDR3 loop: CAISEAGQQYNEQFF. In DNA form, the CDR3 reads TGTGCCATCAGTGAGGCGGGACAGCAATACAATGAGCAGTTCTTC.

The genes are TRBV25-1 and TRBJ2-2; D is perhaps TRBD1 (5 bases). The length of the CDR3 is 14 residues. CDR1 is MGHDK and CDR2 is SYGVNS in the germline V gene. V was cut by 5 bases and J by 3 bases, with 10 bases left in between. The CDR3 sequence is CASSWAGHTGELFF. DNA of the CDR3: TGTGCCAGCAGTTGGGCAGGGCACACCGGGGAGCTGTTTTTT.

This chain joins TRBV19 and TRBJ1-1; tentative D call: TRBD1 (6 bases). Germline V gene data show CDR1 as LNHDA and CDR2 as SQIVND (reference sequence). The V and J ends lost 4 bases and 5 bases respectively, with 14 bases between them. The CDR3 length is 14 residues. The CDR3 DNA sequence: TGTGCCAGTAGTACTCAGGGGAAAGGAACTGAAGCTTTCTTT. The encoded protein is CASSTQGKGTEAFF.